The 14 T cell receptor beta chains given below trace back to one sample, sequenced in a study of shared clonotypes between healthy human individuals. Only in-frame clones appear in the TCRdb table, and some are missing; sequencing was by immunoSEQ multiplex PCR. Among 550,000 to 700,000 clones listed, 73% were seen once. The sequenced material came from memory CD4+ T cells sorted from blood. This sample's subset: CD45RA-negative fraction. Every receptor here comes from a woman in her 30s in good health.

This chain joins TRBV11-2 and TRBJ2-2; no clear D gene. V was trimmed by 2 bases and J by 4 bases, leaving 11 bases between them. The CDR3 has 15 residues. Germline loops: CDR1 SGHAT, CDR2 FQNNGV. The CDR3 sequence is CASSLLPQSTGELFF. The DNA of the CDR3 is TGTGCCAGCAGCTTACTACCACAGTCCACCGGGGAGCTGTTTTTT.

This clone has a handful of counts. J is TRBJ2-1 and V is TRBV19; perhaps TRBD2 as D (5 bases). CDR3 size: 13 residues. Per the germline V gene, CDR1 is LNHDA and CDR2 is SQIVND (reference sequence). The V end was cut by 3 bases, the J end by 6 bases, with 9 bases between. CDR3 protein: CASSIRGRNEQFF. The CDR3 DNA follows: TGTGCCAGTAGTATCCGGGGTCGCAATGAGCAGTTCTTC.

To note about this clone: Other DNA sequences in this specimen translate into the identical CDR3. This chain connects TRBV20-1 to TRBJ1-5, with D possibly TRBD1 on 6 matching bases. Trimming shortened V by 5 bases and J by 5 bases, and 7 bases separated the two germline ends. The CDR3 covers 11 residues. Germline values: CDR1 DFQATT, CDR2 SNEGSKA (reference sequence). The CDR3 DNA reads TGCAGTGCTGGGGGCCATCAGCCCCAGCATTTT. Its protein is CSAGGHQPQHF.

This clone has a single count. CDR3 loop: CASRAVDGELFF. CDR3 DNA sequence: TGCGCCAGCAGGGCGGTTGATGGGGAGCTGTTTTTT. The rearrangement joins TRBV5-1 to TRBJ2-2; no firm D call. Germline V gene data show CDR1 as SGHRS and CDR2 as YFSETQ. CDR3 size: 12 residues. The V and J ends lost 5 bases and 8 bases respectively, with 10 bases between them.

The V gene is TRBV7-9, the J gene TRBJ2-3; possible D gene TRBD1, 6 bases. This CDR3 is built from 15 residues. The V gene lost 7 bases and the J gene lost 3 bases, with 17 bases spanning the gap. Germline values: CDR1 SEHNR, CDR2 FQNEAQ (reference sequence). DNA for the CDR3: TGTGCCAGCAATTGGGGACAATTAGGGACAGATACGCAGTATTTT. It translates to CASNWGQLGTDTQYF.

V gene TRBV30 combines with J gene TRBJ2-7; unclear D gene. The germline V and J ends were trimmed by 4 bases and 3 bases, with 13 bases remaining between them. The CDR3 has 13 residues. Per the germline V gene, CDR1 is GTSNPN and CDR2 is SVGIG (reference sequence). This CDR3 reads CAWNPDAIYEQYF. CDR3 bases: TGTGCCTGGAATCCCGACGCAATCTACGAGCAGTACTTC.

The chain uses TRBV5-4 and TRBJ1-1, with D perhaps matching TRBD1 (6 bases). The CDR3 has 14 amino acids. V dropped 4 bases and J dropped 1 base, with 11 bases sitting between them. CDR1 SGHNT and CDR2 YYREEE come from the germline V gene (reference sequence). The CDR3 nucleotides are TGTGCCAGCAGCGGGGGACAAACGAACACTGAAGCTTTCTTT. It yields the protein CASSGGQTNTEAFF.

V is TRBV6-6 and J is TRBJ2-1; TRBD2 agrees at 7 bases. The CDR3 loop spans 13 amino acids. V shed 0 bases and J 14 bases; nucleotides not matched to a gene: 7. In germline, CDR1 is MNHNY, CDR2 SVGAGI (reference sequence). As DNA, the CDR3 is TGTGCCAGCAGTTACTCCGCAGGCGGGGGAAAGTTCTTC. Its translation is CASSYSAGGGKFF.

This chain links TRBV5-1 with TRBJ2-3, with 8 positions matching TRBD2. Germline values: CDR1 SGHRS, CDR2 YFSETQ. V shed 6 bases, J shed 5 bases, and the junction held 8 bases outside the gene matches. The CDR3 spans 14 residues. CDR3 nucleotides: TGCGCCAGCATTGGTAGCGGGATGGGAGATACGCAGTATTTT. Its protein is CASIGSGMGDTQYF.

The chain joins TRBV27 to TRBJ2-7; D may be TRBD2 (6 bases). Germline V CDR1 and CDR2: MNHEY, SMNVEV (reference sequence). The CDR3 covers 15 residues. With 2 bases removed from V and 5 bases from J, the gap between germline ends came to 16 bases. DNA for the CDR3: TGTGCCAGCAGTTTAGGGGGTCGGAGGGTCGACGAGCAGTACTTC. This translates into CASSLGGRRVDEQYF.

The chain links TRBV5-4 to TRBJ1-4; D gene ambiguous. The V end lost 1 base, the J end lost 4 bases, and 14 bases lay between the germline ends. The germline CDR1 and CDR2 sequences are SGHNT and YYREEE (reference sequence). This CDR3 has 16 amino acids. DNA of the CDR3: TGTGCCAGCAGCTTGTCCGGCGGACTAAATAATGAAAAACTGTTTTTT. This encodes CASSLSGGLNNEKLFF.

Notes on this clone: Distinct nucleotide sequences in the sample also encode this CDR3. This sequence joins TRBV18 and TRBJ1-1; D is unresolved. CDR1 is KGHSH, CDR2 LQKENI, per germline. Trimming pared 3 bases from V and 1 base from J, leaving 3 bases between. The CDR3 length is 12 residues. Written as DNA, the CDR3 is TGTGCCAGCTCACCGCAGAACACTGAAGCTTTCTTT. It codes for CASSPQNTEAFF.

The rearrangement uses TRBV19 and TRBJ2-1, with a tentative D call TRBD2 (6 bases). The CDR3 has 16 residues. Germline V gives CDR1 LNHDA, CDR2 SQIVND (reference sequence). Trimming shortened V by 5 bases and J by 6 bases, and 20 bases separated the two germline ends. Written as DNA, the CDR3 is TGTGCCAGTAGTGTGGGGGGACGGCCTACCGTCAATGAGCAGTTCTTC. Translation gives CASSVGGRPTVNEQFF.

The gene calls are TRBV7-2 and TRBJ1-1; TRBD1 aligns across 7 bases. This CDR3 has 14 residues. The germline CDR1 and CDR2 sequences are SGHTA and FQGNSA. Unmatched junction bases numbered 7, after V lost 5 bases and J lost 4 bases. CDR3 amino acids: CASSIAGGRTEAFF. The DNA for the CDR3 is TGTGCCAGCAGCATCGCAGGGGGGCGCACTGAAGCTTTCTTT.